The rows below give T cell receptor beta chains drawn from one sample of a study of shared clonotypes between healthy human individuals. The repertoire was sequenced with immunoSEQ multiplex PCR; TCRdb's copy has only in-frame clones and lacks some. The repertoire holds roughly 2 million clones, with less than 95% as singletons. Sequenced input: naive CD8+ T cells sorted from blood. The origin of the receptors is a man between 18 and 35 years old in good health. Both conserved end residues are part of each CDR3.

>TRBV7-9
CASSFLDSYGYTF
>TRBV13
CASSVAASSYNEQFF
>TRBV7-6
CASSPGQGLSGTRIYEQYF
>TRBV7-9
CASSQGLADKNGELFF
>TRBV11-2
CASSPGGGEQYF
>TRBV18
CASSPRGDENIQYF
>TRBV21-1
CASSKAKAGPSGGPGELFF
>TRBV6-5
CASSEFAEAFF
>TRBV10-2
CASPETVSGYTF
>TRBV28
CASSLDLNAEAFF
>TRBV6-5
CASSPTGTDMETQYF
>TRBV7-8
CASSLEGTGYEQYF
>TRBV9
CASSALGGYTF
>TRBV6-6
CASSYSGSLSGNTIYF
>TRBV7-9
CASSDQGTWETQYF
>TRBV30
CAWDGAKNIQYF
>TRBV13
CASSLLSGPNNEQFF
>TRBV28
CASSFEGQGVYEQYF
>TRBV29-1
CSVGEGYTEAFF
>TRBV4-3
CASSQRPEGLPGEQYF
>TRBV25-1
CASSPADTQYF
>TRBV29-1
CSVLGGADSSYEQYF
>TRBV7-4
CASSASLSEGEVYEQYF
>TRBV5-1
CASSLGGTGDYEQYF
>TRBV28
CASSLRGERDSYEQYF
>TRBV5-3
CARSLGGLLFEQYF
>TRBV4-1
CASSQELLANTEAFF
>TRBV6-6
CASRPTDERKSPLHF
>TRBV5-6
CASSLSNSYEQYF
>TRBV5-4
CASSLASGRGYNEQFF
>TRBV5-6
CASSPEMGNEQFF
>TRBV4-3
CASSHETGGEQFF
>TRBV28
CASRPTGVDTQYF
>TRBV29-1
CSVDPGTGTSYEQYF
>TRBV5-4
CASRYRDRDNEQFF
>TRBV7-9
CASSLVGGGLYNEQFF
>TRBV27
CASRNTGSYEQYF
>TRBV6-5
CASRKPSSYNSPLHF
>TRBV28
CASSTLKETPGYYEQYF
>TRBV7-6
CASSLGSGTDTQYF
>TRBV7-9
CASSLGGARTEAFF
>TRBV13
CASSLDGEAFF
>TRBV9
CASSPTGPQWGYTF
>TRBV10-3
CAISELGTVIYGYTF
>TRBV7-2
CASSSVLEETQYF
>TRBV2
CASRDSYEQYF
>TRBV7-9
CASSSRTDNQPQHF
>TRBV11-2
CASSLWDGTYEQYF
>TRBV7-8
CASSLWGEGGNQPQHF
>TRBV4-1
CASSPSSGSYNEQFF
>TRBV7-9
CASSYTGGANTGELFF
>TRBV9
CASSVGRTTYEQYF
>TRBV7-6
CASSLGTYTGSGNTIYF